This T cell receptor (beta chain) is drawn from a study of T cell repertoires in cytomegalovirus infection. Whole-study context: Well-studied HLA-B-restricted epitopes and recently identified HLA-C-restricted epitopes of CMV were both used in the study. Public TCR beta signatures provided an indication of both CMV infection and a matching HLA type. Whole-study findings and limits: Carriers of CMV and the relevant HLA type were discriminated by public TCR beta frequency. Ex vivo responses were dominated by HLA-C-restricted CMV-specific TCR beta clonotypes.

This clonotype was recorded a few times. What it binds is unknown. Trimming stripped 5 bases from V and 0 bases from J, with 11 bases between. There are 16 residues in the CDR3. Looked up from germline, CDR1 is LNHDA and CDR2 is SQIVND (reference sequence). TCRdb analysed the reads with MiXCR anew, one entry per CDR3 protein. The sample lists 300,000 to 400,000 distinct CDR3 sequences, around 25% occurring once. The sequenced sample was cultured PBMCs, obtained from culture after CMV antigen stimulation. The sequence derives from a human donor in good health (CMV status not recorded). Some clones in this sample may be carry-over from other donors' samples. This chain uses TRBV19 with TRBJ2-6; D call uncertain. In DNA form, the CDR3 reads TGTGCCAGTAGTCCCCAGACCTTCTCTGGGGCCAACGTCCTGACTTTC. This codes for CASSPQTFSGANVLTF. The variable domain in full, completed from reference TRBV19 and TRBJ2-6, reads DGGITQSPKYLFRKEGQNVTLSCEQNLNHDAMYWYRQDPGQGLRLIYYSQIVNDFQKGDIAEGYSVSREKKESFPLTVTSAQKNPTAFYLCASSPQTFSGANVLTFGAGSRLTVL.